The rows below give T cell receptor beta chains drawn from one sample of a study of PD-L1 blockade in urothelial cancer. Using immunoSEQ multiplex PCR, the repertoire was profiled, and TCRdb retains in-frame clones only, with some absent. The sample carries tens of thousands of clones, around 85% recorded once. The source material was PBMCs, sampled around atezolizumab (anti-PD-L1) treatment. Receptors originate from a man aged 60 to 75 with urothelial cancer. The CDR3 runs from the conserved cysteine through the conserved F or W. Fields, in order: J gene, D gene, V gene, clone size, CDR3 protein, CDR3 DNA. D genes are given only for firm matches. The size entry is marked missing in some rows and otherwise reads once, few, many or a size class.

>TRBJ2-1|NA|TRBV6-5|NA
CASSYLNEQFF
TGTGCCAGCAGTTACTTAAATGAGCAGTTCTTC
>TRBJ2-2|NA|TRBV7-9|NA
CASSHKFTGELFF
TGTGCCAGCAGCCACAAGTTCACCGGGGAGCTGTTTTTT
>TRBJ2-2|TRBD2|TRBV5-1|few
CASSPRDSGGGELFF
TGCGCCAGCAGCCCCCGGGATAGCGGGGGCGGGGAGCTGTTTTTT
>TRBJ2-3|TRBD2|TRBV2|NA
CASSEPGLAGAQGLPDTQYF
TGTGCCAGCAGTGAACCGGGACTAGCGGGGGCACAGGGTCTACCAGATACGCAGTATTTT
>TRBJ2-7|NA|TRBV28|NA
CASSLNYEQYF
TGTGCCAGCAGCCTAAATTACGAGCAGTACTTC
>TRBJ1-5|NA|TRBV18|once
CASSPARGGLNNQPQHF
TGTGCCAGCTCACCGGCCCGGGGGGGGCTTAACAATCAGCCCCAGCATTTT
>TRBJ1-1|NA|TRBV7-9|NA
CASSLEGGGTEAFF
TGTGCCAGCAGCTTAGAAGGCGGGGGGACTGAAGCTTTCTTT
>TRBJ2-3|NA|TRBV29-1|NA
CSVREAGSTDTQYF
TGCAGCGTTAGGGAGGCGGGTAGCACAGATACGCAGTATTTT
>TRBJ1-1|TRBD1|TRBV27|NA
CASSLGQGVEAFF
TGTGCCAGCAGTTTGGGCCAGGGGGTGGAAGCTTTCTTT
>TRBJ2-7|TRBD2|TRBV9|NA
CASSDGLAGPLTWNEQYF
TGTGCCAGCAGCGATGGACTAGCGGGGCCTCTAACCTGGAACGAGCAGTACTTC
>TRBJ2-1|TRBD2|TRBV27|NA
CASSSPRAEAGGRYNEQFF
TGTGCCAGCAGTTCCCCGCGGGCAGAAGCGGGAGGGCGGTACAATGAGCAGTTCTTC
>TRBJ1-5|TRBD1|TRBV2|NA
CASLGTGGNQPQHF
TGTGCCAGCCTCGGGACAGGGGGCAATCAGCCCCAGCATTTT
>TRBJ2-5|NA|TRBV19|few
CASSIVGGRETQYF
TGTGCCAGTAGTATTGTAGGGGGTAGGGAGACCCAGTACTTC
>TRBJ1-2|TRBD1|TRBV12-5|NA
CASGLFRTGYRDYGYTF
TGTGCTAGTGGTTTGTTCCGGACAGGGTATAGGGACTATGGCTACACCTTC
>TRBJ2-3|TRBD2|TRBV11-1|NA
CASSLKTSGRVLQYF
TGTGCCAGCAGCTTAAAGACTAGCGGAAGAGTATTGCAGTATTTT
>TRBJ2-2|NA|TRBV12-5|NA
CASDLQGYTGELFF
TGTGCTAGCGACCTTCAGGGATACACCGGGGAGCTGTTTTTT
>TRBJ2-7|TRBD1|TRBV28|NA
CASSLLPGQGGSEQYF
TGTGCCAGCAGTTTACTACCGGGACAGGGGGGGTCCGAGCAGTACTTC
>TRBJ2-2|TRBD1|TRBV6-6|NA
CASARDRGRPGELFF
TGTGCCAGCGCCAGGGACAGGGGGCGACCCGGGGAGCTGTTTTTT
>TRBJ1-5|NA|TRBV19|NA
CASSRDTYSNQPQHF
TGTGCCAGTAGCCGGGACACCTATAGCAATCAGCCCCAGCATTTT
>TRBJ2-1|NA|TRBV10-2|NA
CASSPDSEPYNEQFF
TGCGCCAGCAGTCCAGACAGCGAACCCTACAATGAGCAGTTCTTC
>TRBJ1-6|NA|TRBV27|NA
CASSLRDNRRLNSPLHF
TGTGCCAGCAGTTTAAGGGACAACCGGAGACTCAATTCACCCCTCCACTTT
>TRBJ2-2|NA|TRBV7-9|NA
CASSLTGYTGELFF
TGTGCCAGCAGCCTAACAGGGTACACCGGGGAGCTGTTTTTT
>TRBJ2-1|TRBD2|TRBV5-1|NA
CASSLASGSYNEQFF
TGCGCCAGCAGCTTGGCTAGCGGGAGCTACAATGAGCAGTTCTTC
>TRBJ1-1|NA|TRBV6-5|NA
CASSYAQGGTEAFF
TGTGCCAGCAGTTATGCTCAGGGAGGGACTGAAGCTTTCTTT
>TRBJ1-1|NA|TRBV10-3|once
CAISESSVTEAFF
TGTGCCATCAGTGAGTCCTCGGTCACTGAAGCTTTCTTT
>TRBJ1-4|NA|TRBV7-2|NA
CASSLGGGALGEKLFF
TGTGCCAGCAGCTTAGGGGGAGGGGCGTTAGGCGAAAAACTGTTTTTT
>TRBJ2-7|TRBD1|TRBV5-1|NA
CASSLGDRYYEQYF
TGCGCCAGCAGCTTGGGGGACAGATACTACGAGCAGTACTTC
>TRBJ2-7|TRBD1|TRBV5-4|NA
CASSRQGSSYEQYF
TGTGCCAGCAGCCGACAGGGAAGCTCCTACGAGCAGTACTTC
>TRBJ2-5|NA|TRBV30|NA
CAWSDTGETQYF
TGTGCCTGGAGTGATACAGGAGAGACCCAGTACTTC
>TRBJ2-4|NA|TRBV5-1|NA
CASKGGNIQYF
TGCGCCAGCAAAGGAGGGAACATTCAGTACTTC
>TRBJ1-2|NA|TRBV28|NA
CASSFGAEAYGYTF
TGTGCCAGCAGTTTCGGTGCAGAGGCTTATGGCTACACCTTC
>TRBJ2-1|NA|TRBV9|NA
CASSVGHYTYNEQFF
TGTGCCAGCAGCGTAGGTCACTATACCTACAATGAGCAGTTCTTC
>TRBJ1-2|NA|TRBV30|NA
CAWRGVRGGGYTF
TGTGCCTGGAGGGGGGTGAGGGGAGGGGGCTACACCTTC
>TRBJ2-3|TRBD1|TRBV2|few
CASSRDREDTQYF
TGTGCCAGCAGCAGGGACAGGGAGGATACGCAGTATTTT
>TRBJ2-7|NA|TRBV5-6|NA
CASSLLGLRGHEQYF
TGTGCCAGCAGCTTGCTTGGCCTCAGGGGCCACGAGCAGTACTTC
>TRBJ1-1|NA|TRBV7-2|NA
CASSSQGENTEAFF
TGTGCCAGCAGCTCACAGGGAGAGAACACTGAAGCTTTCTTT
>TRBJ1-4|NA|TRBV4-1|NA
CASGGGRGEKLFF
TGCGCCAGCGGTGGGGGCAGGGGTGAAAAACTGTTTTTT
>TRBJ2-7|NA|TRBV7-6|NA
CASSAGSGPNYEQYF
TGTGCCAGCAGTGCCGGGAGCGGACCTAACTACGAGCAGTACTTC
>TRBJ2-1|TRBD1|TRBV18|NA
CASSRWEGQGKSYNEQFF
TGTGCCAGCTCACGATGGGAGGGACAGGGAAAATCCTACAATGAGCAGTTCTTC
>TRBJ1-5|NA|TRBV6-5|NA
CASSSFEGNQPQHF
TGTGCCAGCAGTAGCTTTGAAGGCAATCAGCCCCAGCATTTT
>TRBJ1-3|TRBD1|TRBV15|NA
CATSSYRGTGNTIYF
TGTGCCACCAGCAGTTACAGGGGTACTGGAAACACCATATATTTT
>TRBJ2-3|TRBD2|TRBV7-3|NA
CASSLIAGTSTDTQYF
TGTGCCAGCAGCTTGATAGCGGGAACTAGCACAGATACGCAGTATTTT
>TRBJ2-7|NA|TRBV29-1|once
CSVRRTGAYEQYF
TGCAGCGTGAGGAGAACGGGGGCCTACGAGCAGTACTTC
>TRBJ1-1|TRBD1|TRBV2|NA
CASRQGWVTEAFF
TGTGCCAGCAGACAGGGGTGGGTCACTGAAGCTTTCTTT
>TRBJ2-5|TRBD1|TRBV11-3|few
CASSLVQGETQYF
TGTGCCAGCAGCTTAGTACAGGGGGAGACCCAGTACTTC
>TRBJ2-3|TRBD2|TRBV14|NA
CASSSRGGLTDTQYF
TGTGCCAGCAGTTCGCGGGGGGGCCTCACAGATACGCAGTATTTT
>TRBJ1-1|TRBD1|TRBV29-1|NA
CSVRTGMNTEAFF
TGCAGCGTTCGGACAGGAATGAACACTGAAGCTTTCTTT
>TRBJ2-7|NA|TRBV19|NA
CASKNRATHEQYF
TGTGCCAGTAAGAACAGGGCGACTCACGAGCAGTACTTC
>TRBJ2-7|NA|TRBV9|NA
CASSVEEGFEQYF
TGTGCCAGCAGCGTAGAAGAGGGCTTCGAGCAGTACTTC
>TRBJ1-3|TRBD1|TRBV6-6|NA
CASSYGTGSSGNTIYF
TGTGCCAGCAGTTACGGGACAGGGAGCTCTGGAAACACCATATATTTT
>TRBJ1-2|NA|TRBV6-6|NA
CASSYSRQIYGYTF
TGTGCCAGCAGTTACTCGAGACAGATCTATGGCTACACCTTC
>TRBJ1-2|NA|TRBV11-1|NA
CASSTTGTDYGYTF
TGTGCCAGCAGCACAACGGGTACTGACTATGGCTACACCTTC
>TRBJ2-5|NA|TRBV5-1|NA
CASSPLRVVRAETQYF
TGCGCCAGCAGCCCACTGAGGGTAGTACGGGCAGAGACCCAGTACTTC
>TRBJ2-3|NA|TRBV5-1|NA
CASMERGASTDTQYF
TGCGCCAGCATGGAACGGGGAGCTAGCACAGATACGCAGTATTTT